This T cell receptor beta chain was captured in a study of T cells after yellow fever vaccination. General study findings and limits: Though weaker, the secondary response peaked faster, on day 5 versus 15.

Each CDR3 protein is one row after TCRdb ran MiXCR on the 5' RACE reads. The sample lists around 310,000 distinct CDR3 sequences; approximately 4.3% were seen once. This clonotype was seen once. No antigen is known for it. The junction departs from germline at one end; a sequencing error may be responsible. The source material was PBMCs, sampled 15 days after the yellow fever booster vaccination. The clonotype comes from a man aged 18 to 30 who received the YFV17D yellow fever vaccine.

CDR3 in amino acids: CDSISRFDTVNTEAFF. CDR3 coding DNA: TGTGACAGCATTTCGAGATTTGACACCGTGAACACTGAAGCTTTCTTT. The J gene is TRBJ1-1, the V gene TRBV5-6, with D unclear. Germline CDR1 SGHDT, CDR2 YYEEEE. The CDR3 extends over 16 amino acids.